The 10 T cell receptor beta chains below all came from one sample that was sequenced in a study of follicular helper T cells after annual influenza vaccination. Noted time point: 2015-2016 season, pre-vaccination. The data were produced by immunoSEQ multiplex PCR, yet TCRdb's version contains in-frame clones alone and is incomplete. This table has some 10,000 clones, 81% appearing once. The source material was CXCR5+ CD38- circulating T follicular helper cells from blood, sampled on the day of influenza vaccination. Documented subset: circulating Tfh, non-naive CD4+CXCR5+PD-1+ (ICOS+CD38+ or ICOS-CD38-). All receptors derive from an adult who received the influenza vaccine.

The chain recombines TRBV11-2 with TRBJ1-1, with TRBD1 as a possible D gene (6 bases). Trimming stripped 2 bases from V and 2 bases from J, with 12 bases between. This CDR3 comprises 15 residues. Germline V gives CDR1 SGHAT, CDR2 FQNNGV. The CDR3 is CASSLMGQYNTEAFF. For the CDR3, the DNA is TGTGCCAGCAGCTTAATGGGACAATATAACACTGAAGCTTTCTTT.

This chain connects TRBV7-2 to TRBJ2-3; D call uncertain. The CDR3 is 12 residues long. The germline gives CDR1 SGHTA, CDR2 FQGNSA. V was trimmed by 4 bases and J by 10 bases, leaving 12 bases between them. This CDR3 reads CASSSTRSAQYF. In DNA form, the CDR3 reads TGTGCCAGCAGCTCGACCCGTTCTGCGCAGTATTTT.

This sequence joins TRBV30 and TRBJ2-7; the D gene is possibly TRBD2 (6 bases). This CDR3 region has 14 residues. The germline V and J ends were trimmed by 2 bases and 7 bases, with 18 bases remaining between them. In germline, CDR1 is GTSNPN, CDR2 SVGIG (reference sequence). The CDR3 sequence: CAWSTPRQGGEQYF. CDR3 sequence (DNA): TGTGCCTGGAGTACCCCCCGGCAGGGAGGAGAGCAGTACTTC.

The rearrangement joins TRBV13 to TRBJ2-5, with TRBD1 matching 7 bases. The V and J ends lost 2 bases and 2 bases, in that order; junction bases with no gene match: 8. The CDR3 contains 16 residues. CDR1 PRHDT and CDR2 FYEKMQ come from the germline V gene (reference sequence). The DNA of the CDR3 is TGTGCCAGCAGCTTACGGGACAGACGATTGCAAGAGACCCAGTACTTC. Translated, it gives CASSLRDRRLQETQYF.

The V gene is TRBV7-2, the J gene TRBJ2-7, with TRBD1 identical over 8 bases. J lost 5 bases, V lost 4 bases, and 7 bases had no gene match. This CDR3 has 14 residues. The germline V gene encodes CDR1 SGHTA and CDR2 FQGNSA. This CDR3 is CASSSQGGLDEQYF. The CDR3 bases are TGTGCCAGCAGCTCACAGGGGGGCCTCGACGAGCAGTACTTC.

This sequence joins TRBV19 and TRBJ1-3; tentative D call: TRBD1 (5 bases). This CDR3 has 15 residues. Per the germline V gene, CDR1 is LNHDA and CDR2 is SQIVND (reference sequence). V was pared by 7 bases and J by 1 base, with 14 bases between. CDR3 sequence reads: CASMGIEGSGNTIYF. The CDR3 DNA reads TGTGCCAGTATGGGGATTGAGGGGTCTGGAAACACCATATATTTT.

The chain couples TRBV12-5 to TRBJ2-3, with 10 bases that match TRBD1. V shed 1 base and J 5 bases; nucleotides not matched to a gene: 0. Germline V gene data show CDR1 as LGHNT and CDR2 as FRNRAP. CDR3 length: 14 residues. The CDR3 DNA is TGTGCTAGTGGTTTGGGGGACAGGGGAGATACGCAGTATTTT. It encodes CASGLGDRGDTQYF.

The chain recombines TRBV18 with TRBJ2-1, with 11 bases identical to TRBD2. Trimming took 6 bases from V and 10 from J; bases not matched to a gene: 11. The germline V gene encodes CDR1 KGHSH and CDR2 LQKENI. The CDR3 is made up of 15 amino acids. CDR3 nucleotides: TGTGCCAGCTCTACCGGGACTAGCGGCCTTCGGGAGCAGTTCTTC. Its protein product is CASSTGTSGLREQFF.

In DNA, the CDR3 is TGTGCCAGCAGCGAGATTTACACAGATACGCAGTATTTT. Encoded protein: CASSEIYTDTQYF. V gene TRBV11-2 combines with J gene TRBJ2-3; D not resolved. CDR1 is SGHAT, CDR2 FQNNGV, per germline. V was clipped by 5 bases and J by 2 bases, with 8 bases between them. The CDR3 loop spans 13 amino acids. The full variable domain, its missing parts supplied by reference TRBV11-2 and TRBJ2-3, is EAGVAQSPRYKIIEKRQSVAFWCNPISGHATLYWYQQILGQGPKLLIQFQNNGVVDDSQLPKDRFSAERLKGVDSTLKIQPAKLEDSAVYLCASSEIYTDTQYFGPGTRLTVL.

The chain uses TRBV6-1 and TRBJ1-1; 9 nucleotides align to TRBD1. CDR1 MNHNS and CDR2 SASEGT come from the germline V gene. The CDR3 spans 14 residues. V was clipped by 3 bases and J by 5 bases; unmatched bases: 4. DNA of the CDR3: TGTGCCAGCAGTGAGGACAGGGGAAGAACTGAAGCTTTCTTT. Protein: CASSEDRGRTEAFF.